The T cell receptor beta chain described here comes from a study of blood T cell repertoires in COVID-19. Study details: T cells, B-cell-depleted T cells, or PBMCs provided the cDNA or gDNA that served as material.

This clone showed up just once. Germline lookup yields CDR1 LNHDA and CDR2 SQIVND (reference sequence). The V end lost 1 base, the J end lost 4 bases, and 10 bases lay between the germline ends. The CDR3 has 14 amino acids. Participants spanned ages 18 to 89 years and resided in about 24 US areas. Cohorts were determined from participant-reported clinical history. Sequenced by immunoSEQ multiplex PCR; TCRdb stores in-frame clones only, minus some. The data hold some 180,000 clones, with 79% observed a single time. The V call is TRBV19, the J call TRBJ1-1, with D possibly being TRBD1 (5 bases). The clonotype comes from a woman between 65 and 79 years old in a cohort exposed to, infected with or recovered from COVID-19 (not recorded which). What was sequenced was PBMCs or T cells enriched from blood (not recorded which). The CDR3 coding sequence is TGTGCCAGTAGTATAGCGTGGGGCGTCACTGAAGCTTTCTTT. This codes for CASSIAWGVTEAFF.